This entry features one T cell receptor (beta chain) sequence. Here immunoSEQ multiplex PCR was the method, and the copy in TCRdb shows in-frame clones only, minus some. The repertoire holds some 2,000,000 clones, with 85% to 95% as singletons. The source of the sample is a study of shared clonotypes between healthy human individuals. Between the trimmed V and J ends, which lost 5 bases and 0 bases, there was a span of 20 bases. CDR1 is MDHEN, CDR2 SYDVKM, per germline. CDR3 length: 18 residues. The material sequenced was naive CD4+ T cells sorted from blood. The subset here: CD45RA+ positively selected. The origin of this receptor is a man younger than 30 in good health. J is TRBJ2-4 and V is TRBV28, with D perhaps matching TRBD1 or TRBD2 (6 bases each). CDR3 residues: CASSPEDRWGLAKNIQYF. CDR3 nucleotide sequence: TGTGCCAGCAGTCCGGAGGACAGATGGGGACTAGCCAAAAACATTCAGTACTTC.